The source of this T cell receptor beta chain is a study of T cell repertoires in cytomegalovirus infection. The germline V gene has CDR1 SGHVS and CDR2 FQNEAQ. Trimming pared 6 bases from V and 3 bases from J, leaving 17 bases between. CDR3 length: 15 amino acids. TCRdb redid the calling of the reads with MiXCR, one entry per CDR3 protein. The sample consists of approximately 340,000 distinct CDR3 sequences, just under 30% of them appearing once. There are a few counts of this clonotype. Its antigen is undetermined. The starting material was cultured PBMCs, obtained from culture after CMV antigen stimulation. This clonotype was obtained from a human donor in good health (CMV status not recorded). Some clones in this sample may be carry-over from other donors' samples. This chain connects TRBV7-8 to TRBJ1-1; D perhaps matches TRBD1 (5 bases). In DNA form, the CDR3 reads TGTGCCAGCAGTAAAACAGGAGGGGCTGACACTGAAGCTTTCTTT. This codes for CASSKTGGADTEAFF.